Listed below are T cell receptor beta chains from one sample, sequenced in a study of blood T cells in healthy people across ages. From the 5' RACE reads, TCRdb called clonotypes with MiXCR, one entry per CDR3 protein. The table lists about 1.4 million distinct CDR3 sequences, around 59% of them singletons, with about 6.3% in the top ten. The sequenced sample was blood. These receptor sequences come from a man younger than 35 in good health. The CDR3 runs from the conserved cysteine through the conserved F or W. The D gene is left open where the match is weak. Clone size is not always given. Where it is, it says once, few, many or a class for expanded clones.

TGTGCCAGCAGCTCGACAGGCCCCCTGCACTACGAGCAGTACTTC	CASSSTGPLHYEQYF	TRBV7-9	TRBJ2-7	-	few
TGTGCCAGCAGCTCAACTAGCGGGGGGGCGTATGAGCAGTTCTTC	CASSSTSGGAYEQFF	TRBV7-2	TRBJ2-1	TRBD2	-
TGTGCCACCAGCAGAGGCCAGTTTCCGTACAATGAGCAGTTCTTC	CATSRGQFPYNEQFF	TRBV15	TRBJ2-1	-	few
TGTGCCAGCCAAAGTGGCCAGGGGTATGGCTACACCTTC	CASQSGQGYGYTF	TRBV7-9	TRBJ1-2	-	-
TGTGCCAGCAGTTTGGTAGTAGCGGGGTGGGGAGAGACCCAGTACTTC	CASSLVVAGWGETQYF	TRBV12-3/TRBV12-4	TRBJ2-5	TRBD2	-
TGTGCCAGCAGCTTACCCTCAAATACTAGCGGGGGCTCCTACGAGCAGTACTTC	CASSLPSNTSGGSYEQYF	TRBV7-2	TRBJ2-7	TRBD2	-
TGTGCCACCAGCAGGGCCCGACTGCTGTCTAGCACAGATACGCAGTATTTT	CATSRARLLSSTDTQYF	TRBV15	TRBJ2-3	-	few
TGTGCCAGCAGCCCCCGGGCAGCGGTGTCCTACAATGAGCAGTTCTTC	CASSPRAAVSYNEQFF	TRBV9	TRBJ2-1	-	-
TGTGCCAGCCTTGGCGGGAGGGCCGAAATCCATGAGCAGTTCTTC	CASLGGRAEIHEQFF	TRBV6-5	TRBJ2-1	TRBD2	-
TGTGCCAGCAGTAGGGACAGGTACTCCCAAGAGACCCAGTACTTC	CASSRDRYSQETQYF	TRBV6-6	TRBJ2-5	TRBD1	few
TGCGCCAGCAGCCAAGATATTGGGACAGGGGGCGGCGTAGTGGCCAACGTCCTGACTTTC	CASSQDIGTGGGVVANVLTF	TRBV4-1	TRBJ2-6	TRBD1	-
TGTGCCAGCAGTTACTCGATACTTAGGCGGGTACGCACAGATACGCAGTATTTT	CASSYSILRRVRTDTQYF	TRBV6-2/TRBV6-3	TRBJ2-3	-	-
TGTGCCAGCAGCGAAACAGGGGTTCGAGAGACCCAGTACTTC	CASSETGVRETQYF	TRBV25-1	TRBJ2-5	TRBD1	-
TGTAGTGCTAGACCCGGGCCCGGTCAGCCCCAGCATTTT	CSARPGPGQPQHF	TRBV20-1	TRBJ1-5	-	-
TGTGCCAGCAGCTCCAGAGGCCGTGAGGAGGGGAGAAAGACCCAGTACTTC	CASSSRGREEGRKTQYF	TRBV6-2/TRBV6-3	TRBJ2-5	-	-
TGTGCCAGCAGTAAGGACAGCGTTCCCTACAATTCACCCCTCCACTTT	CASSKDSVPYNSPLHF	TRBV6-5	TRBJ1-6	-	-
TGTGCCAGCAGCTTAGGAGGCCCGGACAGACTTTATAGCAATCAGCCCCAGCATTTT	CASSLGGPDRLYSNQPQHF	TRBV11-2	TRBJ1-5	-	-
TGCAGTGCTAGAGTCACTAGCGACAATGAGCAGTTCTTC	CSARVTSDNEQFF	TRBV20-1	TRBJ2-1	TRBD2	few
TGTGCCAGCAGCCGGGTCCGGGACAGGGCAGATACGCAGTATTTT	CASSRVRDRADTQYF	TRBV3-1	TRBJ2-3	TRBD1	-
TGCAGTGCTAGAGATTTCGGGGAGCCTGAAAAACTGTTTTTT	CSARDFGEPEKLFF	TRBV20-1	TRBJ1-4	-	-
TGTGCCAGCAGTTATGTTGTATTACATTTAAGACCTAACTATGGCTACACCTTC	CASSYVVLHLRPNYGYTF	TRBV6-5	TRBJ1-2	-	-
TGTGCCAGCAGCCCCACAGACGCAACTAATGAAAAACTGTTTTTT	CASSPTDATNEKLFF	TRBV7-9	TRBJ1-4	-	-
TGTGCCACCAACCCGACAGAGCAAGAGACCCAGTACTTC	CATNPTEQETQYF	TRBV15	TRBJ2-5	-	few
TGCGCCAGCAGCCAAGAGGGGTTCGGGGGGGGGCCTAACTATGGCTACACCTTC	CASSQEGFGGGPNYGYTF	TRBV4-1	TRBJ1-2	-	-
TGCAGCGGTGGGCCCGGACTAGCGGGCACAGATACGCAGTATTTT	CSGGPGLAGTDTQYF	TRBV29-1	TRBJ2-3	TRBD2	-
TGTGCCAGCAGTTTTACGGACGTTGCCTACGAGCAGTACTTC	CASSFTDVAYEQYF	TRBV12-3/TRBV12-4	TRBJ2-7	-	once
TGCGCCAGCAGCCAAGACGTACAACCCTACGAGCAGTACTTC	CASSQDVQPYEQYF	TRBV4-1	TRBJ2-7	-	-
TGTGCCAGCAGCTTGCAGGTAGGATTCGCAGATACGCAGTATTTT	CASSLQVGFADTQYF	TRBV5-8	TRBJ2-3	-	-
TGTGCCAGCAGTGTGTCTAGCGGGACCCAGTACTTC	CASSVSSGTQYF	TRBV6-1	TRBJ2-5	TRBD2	-
TGCAGCGTAGGGCTCGTAGCGGGGGTCACAGATACGCAGTATTTT	CSVGLVAGVTDTQYF	TRBV29-1	TRBJ2-3	TRBD2	-
TGCAGTGCTAGTGTGCAGTTCTCCTACGAGCAGTACTTC	CSASVQFSYEQYF	TRBV20-1	TRBJ2-7	-	-
TGTGCCACCAGCAGTCTGCGGCAGGGGGATGGCGGCTACACCTTC	CATSSLRQGDGGYTF	TRBV15	TRBJ1-2	TRBD1	-
TGTGCCAGCAGCTCCGGGGGTGGGGTCGCAGATACGCAGTATTTT	CASSSGGGVADTQYF	TRBV7-2	TRBJ2-3	-	-
TGTGCCAGCAAACTAACGAGGGGCACTGAGCAGTACTTC	CASKLTRGTEQYF	TRBV27	TRBJ2-7	-	-
TGTGCCAGCAACCTTAGCGGGGGGATGGGCAAAAACATTCAGTACTTC	CASNLSGGMGKNIQYF	TRBV7-2	TRBJ2-4	TRBD2	-
TGCAGTGCTAAAACCGGGACTAACTCCTACGAGCAGTACTTC	CSAKTGTNSYEQYF	TRBV20-1	TRBJ2-7	TRBD2	-
TGCAGCGTTGAAGGGTCGGCTGAAGCTTTCTTT	CSVEGSAEAFF	TRBV29-1	TRBJ1-1	-	-
TGCGCCAGCAGCATACTCACTAGTTTCCAAGAGACCCAGTACTTC	CASSILTSFQETQYF	TRBV5-1	TRBJ2-5	-	-
TGTGCCAGCAGCACACAAATAAGACAGGGGGGTGAGAAAGGGGCCAACGTCCTGACTTTC	CASSTQIRQGGEKGANVLTF	TRBV7-2	TRBJ2-6	TRBD1	-
TGCGCCAGCAGCCCCTGGGGGACTAGCGGGACCTACAATGAGCAGTTCTTC	CASSPWGTSGTYNEQFF	TRBV5-1	TRBJ2-1	TRBD2	-
TGCGCCAGCAGCCGAGACCCCCTAGCGGGATCTGGAAATGAGCAGTTCTTC	CASSRDPLAGSGNEQFF	TRBV4-1	TRBJ2-1	TRBD2	-
TGTGCCACCGAGGCGGGCACAGGGGGTAGTTACAATGAGCAGTTCTTC	CATEAGTGGSYNEQFF	TRBV12-3/TRBV12-4	TRBJ2-1	TRBD1	-
TGTGCCAGCAACAGGGGGAATCAGCCCCAGCATTTT	CASNRGNQPQHF	TRBV2	TRBJ1-5	TRBD1	-
TGCAGTGCTACGGGAGGACACACCATATATTTT	CSATGGHTIYF	TRBV20-1	TRBJ1-3	-	-
TGTGCCAGCAGCTTAAATTTTGTGAATGAGCAGTTCTTC	CASSLNFVNEQFF	TRBV11-2	TRBJ2-1	-	-
TGTGCCAGCAGTAAAGTTGGACGGCATCGGGATACGCAGTATTTT	CASSKVGRHRDTQYF	TRBV6-2/TRBV6-3	TRBJ2-3	-	-
TGCAGTGCCCCCCCGCCGGGGAGCAACGAGCAGTACTTC	CSAPPPGSNEQYF	TRBV20-1	TRBJ2-7	-	few
TGTGCCAGCAGCCAAGATGGCCAGTTACAAGAGACCCAGTACTTC	CASSQDGQLQETQYF	TRBV14	TRBJ2-5	-	-
TGTGCCAGCAGCCAAGCAAGGGCAGGGGGCGAAGCTTTCTTT	CASSQARAGGEAFF	TRBV3-1	TRBJ1-1	TRBD1	-
TGCAGCGTCACAGGGACAGATACGCAGTATTTT	CSVTGTDTQYF	TRBV29-1	TRBJ2-3	-	-
TGTGCCAGCAGTTTGAATCTCAGGGGGCCGTACGAGCAGTACTTC	CASSLNLRGPYEQYF	TRBV27	TRBJ2-7	TRBD1	-
TGCAGCGTTGGGGCCCTCGGGACTGCCTCCTACAATGAGCAGTTCTTC	CSVGALGTASYNEQFF	TRBV29-1	TRBJ2-1	-	-
TGTGCCAGCAGTTACCGGAGGACAGGCTCCTACGAGCAGTACTTC	CASSYRRTGSYEQYF	TRBV6-5	TRBJ2-7	TRBD1	-